Below, one T cell receptor beta chain is given with its context. These data belong to a study of control samples from healthy donors and cancer patients. Trimming took off 5 bases at V and 9 bases at J, with 17 bases between the two ends. In germline, CDR1 is SSHAT, CDR2 FNYEAQ (reference sequence). The CDR3 covers 13 residues. TCRdb's copy holds only in-frame clones and misses some; the assay was immunoSEQ multiplex PCR. The table lists around 68,000 clones, over 80% of them singletons. This clonotype was sampled from a man aged 60-69 years in good health. The source material was blood. This chain uses TRBV7-7 with TRBJ2-7; D possibly uses TRBD1 or TRBD2 (5 bases each). The CDR3, as DNA: TGTGCCAGCAGCCCGGGGACGGACGCCGGGCAGTACTTC. This encodes CASSPGTDAGQYF.